This TCR beta chain was identified in a study of regulatory T cells in long-lasting Graves disease. Researchers made TCR beta libraries by using iRepertoire HTBI primers and running Arm-PCR on CDR3 regions. TCRdb passed the multiplex PCR reads through MiXCR, listing each CDR3 protein once. Among around 250,000 distinct CDR3 sequences listed, approximately 18% were seen once. This clonotype was seen at least ten times. Time point described: newly diagnosed GD, antithyroid drugs for less than 3 months. Generation of the TCR library employed RNA extracted from PBMCs. CDR1 and CDR2 from the germline V gene are SGHRS and YFSETQ. V was trimmed by 1 base and J by 4 bases, leaving 12 bases between them. The CDR3 loop spans 14 amino acids. Another study also made use of these data, one on T cells in Graves' hyperthyroidism and ophthalmopathy.

The sequence came from a woman in her thirties with Graves disease. This chain links TRBV5-1 with TRBJ2-7; D is uncertain. Sequenced here: peripheral blood mononuclear cells (PBMCs), sampled at new diagnosis, from a patient treated with antithyroid drugs. The CDR3 loop reads CASSLIINGYEQYF. The CDR3 DNA sequence: TGCGCCAGCAGCTTGATAATTAACGGGTACGAGCAGTACTTC.